This TCR beta chain was documented in a study of T-cell memory formation after mild COVID-19. Findings and caveats of the study: Later expanders leaned CD4+, whereas day 15 to 85 contracting clones were balanced CD4/CD8.

Sample barcodes and UMIs were carried by the TCR alpha and TCR beta cDNA libraries that 5'RACE generated with constant-segment primers. TCRdb ran MiXCR on the 5' RACE reads and lists one entry per CDR3 protein. The data contain a few hundred thousand distinct CDR3 sequences, around 28% of them singletons. This clonotype has more than one count but fewer than ten. What it binds is unknown. Germline-derived CDR1 and CDR2 are SEHNR and FQNEAQ (reference sequence). This CDR3 has 17 amino acids. The trim removed 6 bases at V and 2 bases at J, leaving 12 bases unmatched. Material for sequencing was PBMCs or a T cell subset sorted from them (not recorded which). This clonotype was sampled from an adult woman who had mild COVID-19 (a few samples of this study predate the infection). Cell type and time point are not known. The rearrangement joins TRBV7-9 to TRBJ2-3; 9 nucleotides match TRBD2. The CDR3 spells CASSPVSGLAFTDTQYF. CDR3 DNA sequence: TGTGCCAGCAGTCCTGTCTCGGGACTAGCATTCACAGATACGCAGTATTTT.